The 26 T cell receptor beta chains in this list originate from one sample, sequenced in a study of blood T cell repertoires in COVID-19. Sequenced by immunoSEQ multiplex PCR; TCRdb stores in-frame clones only, minus some. The repertoire holds some 150,000 clones, around 84% seen once, with around 1% in the top ten. Sequencing input: peripheral blood. The receptors were gathered from a man aged 35-49 years with acute or convalescent COVID-19.

This clone was recorded only once. This rearrangement joins TRBV27 to TRBJ1-5; TRBD1 aligns across 7 bases. Germline trimming cut 6 bases from V and 0 bases from J; bases unmatched to any gene: 5. This CDR3 comprises 15 residues. Germline V gene data show CDR1 as MNHEY and CDR2 as SMNVEV (reference sequence). CDR3 in amino acids: CASSHRGYSNQPQHF. As DNA, the CDR3 is TGTGCCAGCAGCCACAGGGGATATAGCAATCAGCCCCAGCATTTT.

This clone was detected only once. J is TRBJ1-2 and V is TRBV5-1; a possible D gene is TRBD1 (6 bases). Germline CDR1 reads SGHRS; CDR2 reads YFSETQ. This CDR3 contains 14 residues. V was clipped by 4 bases and J by 8 bases, with 18 bases between them. Here the CDR3 reads CASSLNRVLGGYTF. CDR3 sequence (DNA): TGCGCCAGCAGCCTTAACAGGGTCCTCGGGGGCTACACCTTC.

V is TRBV11-2 and J is TRBJ2-5; no definite D call. V was cut by 0 bases and J by 4 bases, with 6 bases left in between. The CDR3 totals 13 residues. Germline loops: CDR1 SGHAT, CDR2 FQNNGV. CDR3 loop: CASSLERLETQYF. CDR3 in DNA: TGTGCCAGCAGCTTAGAGCGCTTAGAGACCCAGTACTTC.

The chain recombines TRBV28 with TRBJ1-2; D is unresolved. Germline values: CDR1 MDHEN, CDR2 SYDVKM. The V and J ends lost 3 bases and 5 bases respectively, with 19 bases between them. The CDR3 length is 16 residues. The CDR3: CASSFPQIAPRYGYTF. The DNA of the CDR3 is TGTGCCAGCAGTTTTCCCCAGATTGCTCCGAGGTATGGCTACACCTTC.

The CDR3 reads CASSDWREAFF. In nucleotides, the CDR3 is TGTGCCAGCAGCGACTGGAGGGAAGCTTTCTTT. The chain employs TRBV6-2 or TRBV6-3 and TRBJ1-1, with D hard to call. Germline CDR1 MNHEY, CDR2 SVGEGT. This CDR3 has 11 amino acids. Trimming removed 6 bases at V and 8 bases at J, with 10 bases between.

This clone appeared a few times. The chain recombines TRBV28 with TRBJ1-2, with D perhaps matching TRBD1 (6 bases). The CDR3 runs to 15 residues. The V and J ends lost 4 bases and 2 bases respectively, with 14 bases between them. Germline V lookup: CDR1 MDHEN, CDR2 SYDVKM. For the CDR3, the DNA is TGTGCCAGCAGTTCGACCACAGGGTTCAACTATGGCTACACCTTC. Translated, it gives CASSSTTGFNYGYTF.

This clone was seen at least ten times. The chain combines TRBV19 with TRBJ1-5, with D possibly being TRBD1 (6 bases). V was shortened by 5 bases and J by 6 bases, with 14 bases between the two germline ends. Germline V gene data show CDR1 as LNHDA and CDR2 as SQIVND (reference sequence). The CDR3 length is 14 residues. CDR3 bases: TGTGCCAGTAGTTTTTCAGGGGTTGGTCAGCCCCAGCATTTT. Protein: CASSFSGVGQPQHF. The full variable domain, in which reference TRBV19 and TRBJ1-5 provide the parts outside the CDR3, is DGGITQSPKYLFRKEGQNVTLSCEQNLNHDAMYWYRQDPGQGLRLIYYSQIVNDFQKGDIAEGYSVSREKKESFPLTVTSAQKNPTAFYLCASSFSGVGQPQHFGDGTRLSIL.

The chain is built from TRBV5-4 and TRBJ2-5; 14 bases fit TRBD2. CDR3 length: 15 amino acids. The germline V gene has CDR1 SGHNT and CDR2 YYREEE (reference sequence). V shed 4 bases and J 3 bases; nucleotides not matched to a gene: 2. The CDR3 nucleotides read TGTGCCAGCAGCCGGGGACTAGCGGGGGAAGAGACCCAGTACTTC. It is translated as CASSRGLAGEETQYF.

This chain uses TRBV15 with TRBJ1-1; possibly TRBD1 for D (5 bases). V lost 0 bases and J 4 bases, leaving 15 bases between the germline ends. This CDR3 spans 16 amino acids. Germline V gives CDR1 LNHNV, CDR2 YYDKDF (reference sequence). In DNA form, the CDR3 reads TGTGCCACCAGCAGAGATAAAGACAGCAGGGTCACTGAAGCTTTCTTT. Translated: CATSRDKDSRVTEAFF.

This rearrangement joins TRBV28 to TRBJ2-1, with a tentative D call TRBD2 (5 bases). Per the germline V gene, CDR1 is MDHEN and CDR2 is SYDVKM. V lost 6 bases to trimming and J lost 0 bases, with 12 bases between them. The CDR3 has 15 amino acids. CDR3 residues: CASRLTGFSYNEQFF. CDR3 nucleotide sequence: TGTGCCAGCAGACTTACGGGGTTCTCCTACAATGAGCAGTTCTTC.

The chain carries TRBV5-1 and TRBJ1-1; TRBD1 aligns across 10 bases. Trimming removed 4 bases from V and 8 bases from J; junction bases left unmatched: 2. CDR3 length: 12 residues. From germline, CDR1 is SGHRS and CDR2 YFSETQ. The CDR3 spells CASSLGQGEAFF. CDR3 DNA sequence: TGCGCCAGCAGCCTGGGACAGGGGGAAGCTTTCTTT.

J is TRBJ1-1 and V is TRBV11-2; 8 nucleotides match TRBD1. J gave up 1 base and V 5 bases, and 3 bases lay outside the gene matches. This CDR3 spans 14 amino acids. Per the germline V gene, CDR1 is SGHAT and CDR2 is FQNNGV. The CDR3 DNA sequence: TGTGCCAGCAGCGTGACAGGGGCGAACACTGAAGCTTTCTTT. Its protein product is CASSVTGANTEAFF.

The chain couples TRBV6-5 to TRBJ1-2, with D possibly TRBD1 on 5 matching bases. CDR1 MNHEY and CDR2 SVGAGI come from the germline V gene. Deletions cut 6 bases from V and 8 bases from J, with 13 bases between. The CDR3 loop spans 12 amino acids. CDR3 DNA: TGTGCCAGCAGCCGCAGGGTTGGAGGCTACACCTTC. It encodes CASSRRVGGYTF.

The J gene is TRBJ2-7, the V gene TRBV6-5; 10 nucleotides align to TRBD2. In germline, CDR1 is MNHEY, CDR2 SVGAGI. V trimming: 2 bases; J trimming: 4 bases; junction bases outside the gene matches: 8. This CDR3 has 16 amino acids. CDR3 DNA sequence: TGTGCCAGCAGTTACACCTTAGCGGGGGGTTCATACGAGCAGTACTTC. This codes for CASSYTLAGGSYEQYF.

The chain combines TRBV2 with TRBJ2-1; 12 bases fit TRBD2. Germline-derived CDR1 and CDR2 are SNHLY and FYNNEI. J gave up 3 bases and V 6 bases, and 6 bases lay outside the gene matches. This CDR3 region has 16 residues. The CDR3 DNA reads TGTGCCAGCAGGGAGACTAGCGGGGGTGGCTACAATGAGCAGTTCTTC. This translates into CASRETSGGGYNEQFF.

This clone occurred once. The gene calls are TRBV15 and TRBJ2-1; 10 bases are a match to TRBD2. The CDR3 is 15 residues long. The junction had 3 bases not matched to a gene; V was cut back by 1 base and J by 6 bases. Germline CDR1 reads LNHNV; CDR2 reads YYDKDF (reference sequence). The CDR3: CATSRVAGGINEQFF. For the CDR3, the DNA is TGTGCCACCAGCAGAGTAGCGGGGGGAATCAATGAGCAGTTCTTC.

The chain has TRBV7-2 and TRBJ2-3; TRBD2 agrees at 8 bases. V was clipped by 3 bases and J by 8 bases; unmatched bases: 13. CDR3 length: 16 amino acids. CDR1 and CDR2 from the germline V gene are SGHTA and FQGNSA. CDR3 sequence (DNA): TGTGCCAGCAGCTTCTCCAATGGCGGGGGGCGGGGTACGCAGTATTTT. This encodes CASSFSNGGGRGTQYF.

V and J are TRBV2 and TRBJ1-2, with 9 bases that match TRBD1. The CDR3 runs 15 residues. The V gene end was trimmed by 5 bases and the J gene end by 4 bases; junction bases not matched to a gene: 8. Germline-derived CDR1 and CDR2 are SNHLY and FYNNEI. CDR3 loop: CASSRGTGRGYGYTF. In nucleotides, the CDR3 is TGTGCCAGCAGTCGCGGGACAGGGAGAGGCTATGGCTACACCTTC.

This clone has only one observation. The CDR3 nucleotides are TGTGCCAGCTCACCGGGCGGGGGGGACCAAGAGACCCAGTACTTC. Its translation is CASSPGGGDQETQYF. The V call is TRBV18, the J call TRBJ2-5, with 9 bases fitting TRBD2. Germline CDR1 and CDR2: KGHSH and LQKENI. This CDR3 contains 15 residues. Losses at the gene ends were 3 bases for V and 0 bases for J; bases not matched to a gene: 2.

This clone was recorded once. This chain joins TRBV3-1 (or the pseudogene TRBV3-2) and TRBJ2-2; no definite D call. V was trimmed by 3 bases and J by 0 bases, leaving 11 bases between them. Germline V gene sequence: CDR1 LGHDT, CDR2 YNNKEL (reference sequence). The CDR3 has 16 residues. The DNA for the CDR3 is TGTGCCAGCAGCCATCGCCGGGTTACGAACACCGGGGAGCTGTTTTTT. It encodes CASSHRRVTNTGELFF.

The V gene is TRBV5-4, the J gene TRBJ2-2, with D possibly matching TRBD2 (5 bases). This CDR3 spans 15 amino acids. The ends were cut back, 3 bases at V and 9 bases at J, with 18 bases in the middle. CDR1 and CDR2 (germline): SGHNT, YYREEE (reference sequence). CDR3 DNA sequence: TGTGCCAGCAGCTCATCCGGGATAAAGACCCGGGAGCTGTTTTTT. Protein product: CASSSSGIKTRELFF. Full variable domain (remainder filled in from reference TRBV5-4 and TRBJ2-2): ETGVTQSPTHLIKTRGQQVTLRCSSQSGHNTVSWYQQALGQGPQFIFQYYREEENGRGNFPPRFSGLQFPNYSSELNVNALELDDSALYLCASSSSGIKTRELFFGEGSRLTVL.

The chain joins TRBV5-1 to TRBJ2-5, with 8 bases identical to TRBD1. Germline V lookup: CDR1 SGHRS, CDR2 YFSETQ. The CDR3 length is 14 residues. The J segment lost 7 bases and the V segment lost 1 base, leaving 6 bases of the junction unmatched. The chain's CDR3 is CASSLIGQGGTQYF. CDR3 sequence (DNA): TGCGCCAGCAGCTTGATAGGACAGGGAGGGACCCAGTACTTC.

The genes are TRBV7-9 and TRBJ2-3; D gene unclear. Deletions cut 1 base from V and 0 bases from J, with 8 bases between. This CDR3 spans 15 amino acids. Germline values: CDR1 SEHNR, CDR2 FQNEAQ (reference sequence). The CDR3 reads CASSLDTTSTDTQYF. Here the CDR3 DNA reads TGTGCCAGCAGCTTAGATACTACTAGCACAGATACGCAGTATTTT.

The gene calls are TRBV5-4 and TRBJ2-4; D may be TRBD1 (6 bases). Germline V gene data show CDR1 as SGHNT and CDR2 as YYREEE (reference sequence). Trimming stripped 4 bases from V and 0 bases from J, with 14 bases between. The CDR3 sequence is 16 residues long. CDR3 nucleotide sequence: TGTGCCAGCAGCAGTCCGGGACAACTAGCCAAAAACATTCAGTACTTC. It encodes CASSSPGQLAKNIQYF.

The chain combines TRBV4-1 with TRBJ1-6; D may be TRBD1 (5 bases). The V and J ends lost 0 bases and 15 bases respectively, with 15 bases between them. The CDR3 runs 14 residues. The V gene's germline CDR1 is MGHRA and CDR2 YSYEKL. As DNA, the CDR3 is TGCGCCAGCAGCCAAGATGCGGGGGATCGTGGCCTCCACTTT. Its protein is CASSQDAGDRGLHF.

This sequence joins TRBV5-4 and TRBJ1-1, with a weak D call TRBD1 (5 bases). The CDR3 extends over 14 amino acids. The V end was cut by 1 base, the J end by 3 bases, with 10 bases between. CDR1 is SGHNT and CDR2 is YYREEE in the germline V gene (reference sequence). CDR3 sequence reads: CASSLTGGDTEAFF. CDR3 nucleotides: TGTGCCAGCAGCTTGACGGGGGGGGACACTGAAGCTTTCTTT.